These 18 T cell receptor beta chains were all obtained from the same sample, sequenced in a study of vaccination and CD4 T cells after COVID-19. Treatment noted: 10-day PBMC culture with coronavirus spike peptide pools or control peptides (ViraFEST assay). At the Johns Hopkins FTIC core, DNA taken from cultured CD4+ T cells was sequenced by way of the Oncomine TCR Beta short-read assay. TCRdb analysed the PCR reads with MiXCR anew, one entry per CDR3 protein. Altogether roughly 15,000 distinct CDR3 sequences are present, 44% being singletons, with the ten largest covering around 3.6%. Their specific antigens are unknown. The sequencing sample was made of CD4+ T cells from blood, cultured in vitro. These TCRs come from a human donor who had recovered from COVID-19.

The rearrangement joins TRBV12-3 or TRBV12-4 to TRBJ2-7; 9 positions match TRBD2. The length of the CDR3 is 14 residues. The V and J ends lost 8 bases and 3 bases, in that order; junction bases with no gene match: 8. CDR3 loop: CASSRGREGYEQYF. The CDR3 coding sequence is TGTGCCAGCTCTAGGGGGCGGGAGGGCTACGAGCAGTACTTC.

This clonotype occurred a few times. The chain combines TRBV2 with TRBJ2-3; D is unresolved. This CDR3 is built from 15 residues. The V end was cut by 2 bases, the J end by 1 base, with 10 bases between. Germline CDR1 SNHLY, CDR2 FYNNEI. The CDR3 DNA reads TGTGCCAGCAGTGAAAGGCCGAAAGGCACAGATACGCAGTATTTT. Its protein is CASSERPKGTDTQYF.

This clonotype came up once. The chain recombines TRBV28 with TRBJ2-7; the D gene is possibly TRBD2 (7 bases). The ends were cut back, 5 bases at V and 1 base at J, with 12 bases in the middle. This CDR3 is built from 14 residues. CDR1 is MDHEN and CDR2 is SYDVKM in the germline V gene. The CDR3 region has the DNA TGTGCCAGCAGTACACAGGGAGGGTCCTACGAGCAGTACTTC. Translation: CASSTQGGSYEQYF.

The rearrangement uses TRBV20-1 and TRBJ1-2, with a possible D match to TRBD1 (5 bases). The CDR3 length is 14 residues. Germline V lookup: CDR1 DFQATT, CDR2 SNEGSKA (reference sequence). Between the trimmed V and J ends, which lost 0 bases and 4 bases, there was a span of 12 bases. DNA for the CDR3: TGCAGTGCTAGAGATAACCAGGGCGCCTATGGCTACACCTTC. It translates to CSARDNQGAYGYTF.

This clonotype turned up a few times. The chain links TRBV20-1 to TRBJ2-3, with D maybe TRBD2 (6 bases). The CDR3 loop spans 12 amino acids. Looked up from germline, CDR1 is DFQATT and CDR2 is SNEGSKA (reference sequence). The V and J ends lost 3 bases and 11 bases respectively, with 15 bases between them. CDR3 DNA sequence: TGCAGTGCTAGGCCTAGGGAGGTGGGGCAGTATTTT. This gives the protein CSARPREVGQYF.

The chain recombines TRBV10-3 with TRBJ2-3; TRBD2 is a possible D gene (6 bases). This CDR3 is built from 16 residues. The germline V gene has CDR1 ENHRY and CDR2 SYGVKD. The V end was cut by 0 bases, the J end by 2 bases, with 12 bases between. This CDR3 reads CAISESLSGNTDTQYF. The CDR3 DNA reads TGTGCCATCAGTGAGTCCCTTAGCGGAAACACAGATACGCAGTATTTT.

The sample holds a few counts of this clonotype. CDR3 nucleotide sequence: TGTGCCATCAGTGATGGGACTAGCGGGAGCCCTTGGGAAGACGAGCAGTACTTC. It specifies CAISDGTSGSPWEDEQYF. The genes are TRBV10-3 and TRBJ2-7; 14 bases are shared with TRBD2. The germline V gene encodes CDR1 ENHRY and CDR2 SYGVKD. The CDR3 spans 18 residues. V gave up 3 bases and J gave up 5 bases; unmatched junction bases: 12.

CDR3 region: CSARDLGSAGEQFF. The CDR3 coding sequence is TGCAGTGCTAGAGATCTGGGCTCGGCTGGCGAGCAGTTCTTC. The rearrangement links TRBV20-1 to TRBJ2-1; no firm D call. V shed 0 bases and J shed 10 bases, with 16 bases lying between them. The CDR3 totals 14 residues. Germline CDR1 is DFQATT and CDR2 is SNEGSKA (reference sequence).

The V and J genes are TRBV24-1 and TRBJ2-2, with 9 bases fitting TRBD2. Germline V gene lookup returns CDR1 KGHDR and CDR2 SFDVKD. The CDR3 extends over 17 amino acids. With V trimmed by 4 bases and J by 6 bases, 11 bases remained unmatched. DNA of the CDR3: TGTGCCACCAGTGACCATCTAACTGGCGGGAGGGCCGGGGAGCTGTTTTTT. Its translation: CATSDHLTGGRAGELFF.

The chain combines TRBV4-1 with TRBJ2-5, with 9 bases fitting TRBD1. Germline V lookup: CDR1 MGHRA, CDR2 YSYEKL. The CDR3 length is 16 residues. The ends lost 0 bases at V and 5 bases at J; junction bases unmatched: 7. This CDR3 is CASSQDWTGEGETQYF. CDR3 nucleotides: TGCGCCAGCAGCCAAGACTGGACAGGGGAGGGGGAGACCCAGTACTTC.

This clonotype occurred once. The chain links TRBV4-1 to TRBJ1-5; D perhaps matches TRBD1 (5 bases). V lost 2 bases, J lost 0 bases, and 17 bases lay in between. From germline, CDR1 is MGHRA and CDR2 YSYEKL. The CDR3 covers 18 residues. In DNA, the CDR3 is TGCGCCAGCAGCCAAATATCCTTGACAGTTTATAGCAATCAGCCCCAGCATTTT. Translated, it gives CASSQISLTVYSNQPQHF.

A note on this clonotype: Relative to the germline gene, one junction end is altered; a read error may explain this. The chain uses TRBV27 and TRBJ2-1, with a possible D match to TRBD2 (5 bases). Per germline, CDR1 MNHEY and CDR2 SMNVEV (reference sequence). The CDR3 has 17 residues. The DNA of the CDR3 is TGTGCCAGCAGTTCCGCGGCTAAGCGGCGTTCTTACAATGAACAGTTCTTC. It translates to CASSSAAKRRSYNEQFF.

This clonotype appeared a few times. The rearrangement joins TRBV2 to TRBJ2-3; 14 nucleotides agree with TRBD2. Germline values: CDR1 SNHLY, CDR2 FYNNEI. V was clipped by 6 bases and J by 2 bases; unmatched bases: 4. There are 16 residues in the CDR3. The CDR3, as DNA: TGTGCCAGCAGGAGGGGACTAGCGGGAGCCACAGATACGCAGTATTTT. The encoded protein is CASRRGLAGATDTQYF. Together with reference TRBV2 and TRBJ2-3, the CDR3 gives the full variable domain: EPEVTQTPSHQVTQMGQEVILRCVPISNHLYFYWYRQILGQKVEFLVSFYNNEISEKSEIFDDQFSVERPDGSNFTLKIRSTKLEDSAMYFCASRRGLAGATDTQYFGPGTRLTVL.

The rearrangement uses TRBV2 and TRBJ1-5; possible D gene TRBD1, 5 bases. Germline CDR1 is SNHLY and CDR2 is FYNNEI. This CDR3 has 15 residues. V was cut by 7 bases and J by 9 bases, with 22 bases left in between. The CDR3 sequence: CASTTYGGGVRPQHF. Here the CDR3 DNA reads TGTGCCAGCACCACTTACGGGGGGGGGGTGCGGCCCCAGCATTTT.

The gene calls are TRBV6-1 and TRBJ2-7; TRBD1 is a possible D gene (5 bases). The germline V gene encodes CDR1 MNHNS and CDR2 SASEGT. V shed 5 bases and J shed 6 bases, with 8 bases lying between them. The CDR3 contains 11 residues. CDR3 bases: TGTGCCAGCAGTAAGCAGGGCGAGCAGTACTTC. This sequence encodes CASSKQGEQYF.

The chain employs TRBV6-1 and TRBJ2-1, with D tentatively TRBD1 (6 bases). Germline values: CDR1 MNHNS, CDR2 SASEGT. The CDR3 is 15 residues long. V lost 6 bases, J lost 6 bases, and 18 bases lay in between. In DNA form, the CDR3 reads TGTGCCAGCAGAAGGGAACAGGGCCTGGGCAATGAGCAGTTCTTC. It is translated as CASRREQGLGNEQFF.

The rearrangement links TRBV7-2 to TRBJ2-1; TRBD2 matches 8 bases. Germline lookup yields CDR1 SGHTA and CDR2 FQGNSA. After removal of 3 bases from V and 6 bases from J, the junction contained 10 bases not matched to a gene. The CDR3 has 16 residues. CDR3: CASSLKRLAIVNEQFF. The CDR3 nucleotides are TGTGCCAGCAGCTTGAAAAGACTAGCGATCGTCAATGAGCAGTTCTTC.

This clonotype was recorded a few times. This sequence joins TRBV5-6 and TRBJ1-5, with a weak D call TRBD1 (5 bases). This CDR3 is built from 14 residues. V was cut by 0 bases and J by 4 bases, with 8 bases left in between. In germline, CDR1 is SGHDT, CDR2 YYEEEE. The CDR3 coding sequence is TGTGCCAGCAGCTTGGAGGGGAAAAATCAGCCCCAGCATTTT. Translated, it gives CASSLEGKNQPQHF.